This T cell receptor (beta chain) was found in a study of T cells in Graves' hyperthyroidism and ophthalmopathy. A lack of ophthalmopathy progression within 18 months defined stable Graves' hyperthyroidism. As to this clonotype: Its specificity is not known.

RNA transcripts were the template for amplifying TCR beta CDR3 regions. TCR CDR3 regions were first amplified by RT-PCR with HTBI primers. TCRdb passed the multiplex PCR reads through MiXCR, listing each CDR3 protein once. The data show about 710,000 distinct CDR3 sequences, 16% seen once. From germline, CDR1 is SGHRS and CDR2 YFSETQ. After removal of 0 bases from V and 10 bases from J, the junction contained 6 bases not matched to a gene. This CDR3 spans 16 amino acids. Findings of the study overall: For ophthalmopathy, model prediction preceded onset by a median 6.5 months. Blood also contained most expanded thyroid clonotypes above 0.001.

V is TRBV5-1 and J is TRBJ2-1; 14 bases align to TRBD2. The source is a young man with Graves' hyperthyroidism. The sample comprised blood. CDR3 DNA sequence: TGCGCCAGCAGCTTGGAGGGACTAGCGGGAGTCAGCGAGCAGTTCTTC. Protein sequence: CASSLEGLAGVSEQFF.